There are a few counts of the clone carrying this TCR beta chain. These data originate in a study of T cell changes during pregnancy in multiple sclerosis. Germline V gives CDR1 SGHAT, CDR2 FQNNGV. This CDR3 is built from 16 residues. Unmatched junction bases numbered 11, after V lost 0 bases and J lost 9 bases. TCRdb's copy holds only in-frame clones and misses some; the assay was immunoSEQ multiplex PCR. The sample has more than 85,000 clones; roughly 92% are singletons. This sequence joins TRBV11-2 and TRBJ2-1, with TRBD2 identical over 7 bases. The sequence came from a female donor with multiple sclerosis, enrolled in a pregnancy study. The input for sequencing was peripheral blood, taken in the second trimester of pregnancy. CDR3 amino acids: CASSLDWGRAGSEQFF. DNA of the CDR3: TGTGCCAGCAGCTTAGATTGGGGGAGGGCGGGGAGTGAGCAGTTCTTC. Combining the CDR3 with reference TRBV11-2 and TRBJ2-1 gives the whole variable domain EAGVAQSPRYKIIEKRQSVAFWCNPISGHATLYWYQQILGQGPKLLIQFQNNGVVDDSQLPKDRFSAERLKGVDSTLKIQPAKLEDSAVYLCASSLDWGRAGSEQFFGPGTRLTVL.